What follows is one T cell receptor beta chain and its context. Its specificity is unknown. Libraries were prepared by immunoSEQ multiplex PCR; TCRdb keeps only in-frame clonotypes and omits some of them. Seen here are 65,000 to 70,000 clones, 65% to 85% observed once, and the top ten hold approximately 4.5%. Stated time point: baseline, week 1 (first vaccination visit). Treatment described: pre-vaccination baseline after standard-of-care therapy. The donors' diagnosis was new WHO grade 3 or 4 astrocytoma that was IDH1-mutant and ATRX-lost. These data come from a study of a mutant IDH1 vaccine in newly diagnosed glioma. Study-level points and caveats: Of the patients, 80% to 95% had vaccine-induced immune responses.

The sequence derives from a woman under 30 with glioma. Some clones in this sample may be carry-over from other donors' samples. Sequenced material: peripheral blood mononuclear cells (PBMCs), taken from a glioma patient treated with radiotherapy, temozolomide or both.

CDR3 coding DNA: TGTGCCAGCAGGCGGGGGAGGGGGTCCTACGAGCAGTACTTC. Encoded protein: CASRRGRGSYEQYF. This chain connects TRBV6-5 to TRBJ2-7; TRBD2 might be the D (7 bases). This CDR3 comprises 14 residues. With 6 bases removed from V and 1 base from J, the gap between germline ends came to 13 bases. Germline CDR1 reads MNHEY; CDR2 reads SVGAGI.